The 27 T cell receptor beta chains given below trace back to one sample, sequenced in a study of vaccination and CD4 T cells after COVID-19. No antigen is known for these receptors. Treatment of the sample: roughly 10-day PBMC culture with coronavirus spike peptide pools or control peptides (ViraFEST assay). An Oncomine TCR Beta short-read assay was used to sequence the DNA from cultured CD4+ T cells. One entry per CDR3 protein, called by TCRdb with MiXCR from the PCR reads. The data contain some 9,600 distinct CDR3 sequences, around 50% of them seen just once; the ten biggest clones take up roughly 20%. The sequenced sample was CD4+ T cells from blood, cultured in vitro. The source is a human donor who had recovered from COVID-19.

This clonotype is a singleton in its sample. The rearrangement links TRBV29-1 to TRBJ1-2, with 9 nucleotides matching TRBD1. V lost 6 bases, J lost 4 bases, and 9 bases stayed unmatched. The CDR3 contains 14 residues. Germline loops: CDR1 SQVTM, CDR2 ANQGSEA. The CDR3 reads CSVATGTGSYGYTF. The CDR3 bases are TGCAGCGTGGCCACCGGGACAGGGTCCTATGGCTACACCTTC.

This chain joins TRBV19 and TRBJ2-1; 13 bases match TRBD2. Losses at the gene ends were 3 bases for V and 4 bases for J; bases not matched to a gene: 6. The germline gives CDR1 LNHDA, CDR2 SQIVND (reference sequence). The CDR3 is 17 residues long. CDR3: CASSIQGTSGVYNEQFF. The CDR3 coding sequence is TGTGCCAGTAGTATCCAAGGGACTAGCGGGGTATACAATGAGCAGTTCTTC.

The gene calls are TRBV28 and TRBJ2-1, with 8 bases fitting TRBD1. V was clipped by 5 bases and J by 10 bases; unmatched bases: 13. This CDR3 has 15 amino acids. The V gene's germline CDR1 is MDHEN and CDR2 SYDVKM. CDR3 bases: TGTGCCAGCAGTGTGCAGGGGGCGTCTCGTGGGGAGCAGTTCTTC. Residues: CASSVQGASRGEQFF.

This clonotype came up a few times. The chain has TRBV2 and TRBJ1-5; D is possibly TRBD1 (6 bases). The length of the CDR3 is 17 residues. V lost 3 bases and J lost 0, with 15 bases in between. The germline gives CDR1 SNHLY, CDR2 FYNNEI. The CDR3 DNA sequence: TGTGCCAGCAGTGACAGGCGGACAGCGTTTAGCAATCAGCCCCAGCATTTT. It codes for CASSDRRTAFSNQPQHF. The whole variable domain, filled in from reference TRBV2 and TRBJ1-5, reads EPEVTQTPSHQVTQMGQEVILRCVPISNHLYFYWYRQILGQKVEFLVSFYNNEISEKSEIFDDQFSVERPDGSNFTLKIRSTKLEDSAMYFCASSDRRTAFSNQPQHFGDGTRLSIL.

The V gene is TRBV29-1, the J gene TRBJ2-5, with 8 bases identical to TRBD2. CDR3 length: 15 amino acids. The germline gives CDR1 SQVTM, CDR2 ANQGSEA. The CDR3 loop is CRGVPAGGYQETQYF. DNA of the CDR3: TGCAGGGGGGTTCCCGCGGGGGGCTACCAAGAGACCCAGTACTTC.

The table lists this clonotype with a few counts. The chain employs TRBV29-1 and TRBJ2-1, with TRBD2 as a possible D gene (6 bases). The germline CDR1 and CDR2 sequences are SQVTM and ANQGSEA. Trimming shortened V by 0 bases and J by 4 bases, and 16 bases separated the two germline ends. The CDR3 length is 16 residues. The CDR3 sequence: CSVEEGTSGTYNEQFF. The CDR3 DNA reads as TGCAGCGTTGAAGAGGGGACCTCAGGGACTTACAATGAGCAGTTCTTC.

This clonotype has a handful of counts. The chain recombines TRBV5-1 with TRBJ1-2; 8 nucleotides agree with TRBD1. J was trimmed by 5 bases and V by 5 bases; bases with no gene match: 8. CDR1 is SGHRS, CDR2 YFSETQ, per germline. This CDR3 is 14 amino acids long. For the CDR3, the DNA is TGCGCCAGCAGGGAAAGGACAGGGACTTATGGCTACACCTTC. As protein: CASRERTGTYGYTF. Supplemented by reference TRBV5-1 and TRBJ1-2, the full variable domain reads KAGVTQTPRYLIKTRGQQVTLSCSPISGHRSVSWYQQTPGQGLQFLFEYFSETQRNKGNFPGRFSGRQFSNSRSEMNVSTLELGDSALYLCASRERTGTYGYTFGSGTRLTVV.

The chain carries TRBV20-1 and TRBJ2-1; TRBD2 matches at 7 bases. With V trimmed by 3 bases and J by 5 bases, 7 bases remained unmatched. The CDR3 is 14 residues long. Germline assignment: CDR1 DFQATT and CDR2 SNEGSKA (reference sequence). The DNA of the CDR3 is TGCAGTGCTAGCCAACCAGGACTAGACAATGAGCAGTTCTTC. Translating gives CSASQPGLDNEQFF.

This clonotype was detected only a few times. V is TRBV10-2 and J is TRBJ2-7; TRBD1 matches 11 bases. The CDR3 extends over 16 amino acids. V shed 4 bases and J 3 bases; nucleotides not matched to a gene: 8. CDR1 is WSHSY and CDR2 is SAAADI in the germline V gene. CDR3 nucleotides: TGCGCCAGCAGTGGTGGGGCGGGACAGGGGGACTACGAGCAGTACTTC. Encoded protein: CASSGGAGQGDYEQYF.

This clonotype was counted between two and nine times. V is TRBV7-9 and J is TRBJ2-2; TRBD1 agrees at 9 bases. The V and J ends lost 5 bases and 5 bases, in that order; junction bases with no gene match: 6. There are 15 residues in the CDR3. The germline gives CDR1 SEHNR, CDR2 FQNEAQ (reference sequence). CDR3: CASSVQGAKTGELFF. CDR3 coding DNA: TGTGCCAGCAGCGTACAGGGGGCAAAGACCGGGGAGCTGTTTTTT.

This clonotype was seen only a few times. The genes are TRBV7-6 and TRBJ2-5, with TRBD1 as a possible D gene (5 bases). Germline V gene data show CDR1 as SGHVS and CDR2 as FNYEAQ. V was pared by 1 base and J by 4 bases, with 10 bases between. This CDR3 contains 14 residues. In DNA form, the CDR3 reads TGTGCCAGCAGCTTAGGGGCAGGGTTAGAGACCCAGTACTTC. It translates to CASSLGAGLETQYF. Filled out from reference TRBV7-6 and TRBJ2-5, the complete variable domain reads GAGVSQSPRYKVTKRGQDVALRCDPISGHVSLYWYRQALGQGPEFLTYFNYEAQQDKSGLPNDRFSAERPEGSISTLTIQRTEQRDSAMYRCASSLGAGLETQYFGPGTRLLVL.

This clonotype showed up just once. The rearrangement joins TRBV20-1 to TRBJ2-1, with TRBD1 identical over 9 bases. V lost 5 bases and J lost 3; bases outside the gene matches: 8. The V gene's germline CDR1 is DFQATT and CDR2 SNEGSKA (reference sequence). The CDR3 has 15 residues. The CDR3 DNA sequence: TGCAGTGCTGGGGGGACAGGGTCGGTCTACAATGAGCAGTTCTTC. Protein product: CSAGGTGSVYNEQFF.

The CDR3 protein is CASSPPSQAGGSPLHF. CDR3 coding DNA: TGTGCCAGCTCACCACCGTCGCAGGCAGGGGGGTCACCCCTCCACTTT. The V gene is TRBV18, the J gene TRBJ1-6; 7 bases map to TRBD1. V gave up 0 bases and J gave up 10 bases; unmatched junction bases: 9. Germline CDR1 KGHSH, CDR2 LQKENI. This CDR3 is 16 amino acids long. Together with reference TRBV18 and TRBJ1-6, the CDR3 gives the full variable domain: NAGVMQNPRHLVRRRGQEARLRCSPMKGHSHVYWYRQLPEEGLKFMVYLQKENIIDESGMPKERFSAEFPKEGPSILRIQQVVRGDSAAYFCASSPPSQAGGSPLHFGNGTRLTVT.

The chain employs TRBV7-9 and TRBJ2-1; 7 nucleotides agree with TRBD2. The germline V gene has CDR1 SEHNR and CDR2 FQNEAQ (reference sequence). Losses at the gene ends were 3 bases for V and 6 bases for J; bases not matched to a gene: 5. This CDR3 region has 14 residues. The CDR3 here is CASSLAGATNEQFF. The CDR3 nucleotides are TGTGCCAGCAGCTTGGCGGGAGCCACCAATGAGCAGTTCTTC. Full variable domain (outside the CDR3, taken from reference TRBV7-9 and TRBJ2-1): DTGVSQNPRHKITKRGQNVTFRCDPISEHNRLYWYRQTLGQGPEFLTYFQNEAQLEKSRLLSDRFSAERPKGSFSTLEIQRTEQGDSAMYLCASSLAGATNEQFFGPGTRLTVL.

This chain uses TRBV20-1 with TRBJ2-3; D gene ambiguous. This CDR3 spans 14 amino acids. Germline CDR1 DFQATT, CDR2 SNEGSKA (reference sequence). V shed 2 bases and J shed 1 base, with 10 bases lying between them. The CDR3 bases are TGCAGTGCTAGACGCCGCGAGGGCACAGATACGCAGTATTTT. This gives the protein CSARRREGTDTQYF.

DNA of the CDR3: TGTGCCAGCAGTGACCTGACAGGGATGGGCACAGATACGCAGTATTTT. Protein: CASSDLTGMGTDTQYF. The V call is TRBV6-4, the J call TRBJ2-3, with 7 nucleotides matching TRBD1. In germline, CDR1 is MRHNA, CDR2 SNTAGT. The CDR3 is made up of 16 amino acids. J gave up 1 base and V 2 bases, and 6 bases lay outside the gene matches.

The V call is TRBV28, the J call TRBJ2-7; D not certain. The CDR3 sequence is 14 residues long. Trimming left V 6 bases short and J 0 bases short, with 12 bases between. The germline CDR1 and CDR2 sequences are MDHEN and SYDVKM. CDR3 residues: CASRRSGSSYEQYF. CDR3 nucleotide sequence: TGTGCCAGCAGAAGGAGTGGTAGCTCCTACGAGCAGTACTTC.

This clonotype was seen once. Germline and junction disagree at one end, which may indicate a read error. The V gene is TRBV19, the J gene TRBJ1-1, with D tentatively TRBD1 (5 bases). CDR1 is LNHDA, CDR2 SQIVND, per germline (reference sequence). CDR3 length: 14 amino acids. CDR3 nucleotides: TGTGCCAGTAGTATATCCCCTTTCGGGGCTGAAGCTTCCTTT. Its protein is CASSISPFGAEASF. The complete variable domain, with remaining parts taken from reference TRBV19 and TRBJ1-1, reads DGGITQSPKYLFRKEGQNVTLSCEQNLNHDAMYWYRQDPGQGLRLIYYSQIVNDFQKGDIAEGYSVSREKKESFPLTVTSAQKNPTAFYLCASSISPFGAEASFGQGTRLTVV.

CDR3 bases: TGTGCCAGCAGCTTAGGACCCCGGGCTGAAGCTTTCTTT. It yields the protein CASSLGPRAEAFF. The chain combines TRBV11-3 with TRBJ1-1; D call uncertain. Germline lookup yields CDR1 SGHNT and CDR2 YENEEA. The CDR3 contains 13 residues. V was trimmed by 1 base and J by 6 bases, leaving 9 bases between them. Variable domain in full (rest from reference TRBV11-3 and TRBJ1-1): EAGVVQSPRYKIIEKKQPVAFWCNPISGHNTLYWYLQNLGQGPELLIRYENEEAVDDSQLPKDRFSAERLKGVDSTLKIQPAELGDSAVYLCASSLGPRAEAFFGQGTRLTVV.

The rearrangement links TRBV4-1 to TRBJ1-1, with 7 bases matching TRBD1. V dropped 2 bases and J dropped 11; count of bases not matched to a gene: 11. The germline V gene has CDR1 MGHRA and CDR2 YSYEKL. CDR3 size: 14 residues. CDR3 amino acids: CASSQLPTAGGAFF. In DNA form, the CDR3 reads TGCGCCAGCAGCCAACTTCCGACGGCAGGGGGGGCTTTCTTT.

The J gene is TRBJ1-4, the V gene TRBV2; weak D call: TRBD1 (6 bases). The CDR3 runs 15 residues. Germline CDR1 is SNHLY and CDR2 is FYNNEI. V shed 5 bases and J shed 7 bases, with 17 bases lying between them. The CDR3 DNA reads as TGTGCCAGCAGTTCCAGCCAGGGGTTAGGTGAAAAACTGTTTTTT. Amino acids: CASSSSQGLGEKLFF.

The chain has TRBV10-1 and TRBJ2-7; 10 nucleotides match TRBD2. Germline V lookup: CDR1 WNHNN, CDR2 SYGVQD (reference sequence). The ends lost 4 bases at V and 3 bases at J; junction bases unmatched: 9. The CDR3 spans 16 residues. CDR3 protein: CASSAWTSGNVYEQYF. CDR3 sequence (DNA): TGCGCCAGCAGTGCTTGGACTAGCGGAAACGTCTACGAGCAGTACTTC.

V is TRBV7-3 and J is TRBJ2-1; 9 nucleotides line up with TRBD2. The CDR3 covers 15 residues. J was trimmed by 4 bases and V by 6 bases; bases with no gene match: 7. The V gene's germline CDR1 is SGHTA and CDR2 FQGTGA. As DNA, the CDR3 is TGTGCCAGCAGTTTCAGCGGGGGGTCTTACAATGAGCAGTTCTTC. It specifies CASSFSGGSYNEQFF.

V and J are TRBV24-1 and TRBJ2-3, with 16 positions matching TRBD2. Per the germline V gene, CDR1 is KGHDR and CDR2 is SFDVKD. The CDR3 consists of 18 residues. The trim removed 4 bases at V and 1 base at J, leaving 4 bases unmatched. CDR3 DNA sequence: TGTGCCACCAGTGACCCTGGGACTAGCGGGAGGGGCACAGATACGCAGTATTTT. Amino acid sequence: CATSDPGTSGRGTDTQYF.

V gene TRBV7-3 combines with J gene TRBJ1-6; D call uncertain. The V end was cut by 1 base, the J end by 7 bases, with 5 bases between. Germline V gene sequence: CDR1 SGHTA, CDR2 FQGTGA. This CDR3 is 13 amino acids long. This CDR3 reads CASSLSVNSPLHF. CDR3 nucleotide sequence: TGTGCCAGCAGCTTAAGCGTAAATTCACCCCTCCACTTT.

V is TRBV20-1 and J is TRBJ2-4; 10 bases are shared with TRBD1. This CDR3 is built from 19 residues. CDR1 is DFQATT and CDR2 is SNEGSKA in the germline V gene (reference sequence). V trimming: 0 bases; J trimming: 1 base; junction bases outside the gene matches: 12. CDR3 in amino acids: CSARDQGQGGMGAKNIQYF. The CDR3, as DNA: TGCAGTGCTAGAGATCAAGGACAGGGGGGGATGGGGGCCAAAAACATTCAGTACTTC.

The CDR3 protein is CAWSSTDTQYF. CDR3 in DNA: TGTGCCTGGAGTAGCACAGATACGCAGTATTTT. The V call is TRBV30, the J call TRBJ2-3; D is ambiguous. With 2 bases removed from V and 0 bases from J, the gap between germline ends came to 0 bases. Germline CDR1 is GTSNPN and CDR2 is SVGIG (reference sequence). The CDR3 runs 11 residues. The full variable domain, its missing parts supplied by reference TRBV30 and TRBJ2-3, is SQTIHQWPATLVQPVGSPLSLECTVEGTSNPNLYWYRQAAGRGLQLLFYSVGIGQISSEVPQNLSASRPQDRQFILSSKKLLLSDSGFYLCAWSSTDTQYFGPGTRLTVL.